Many counts were recorded for the clone carrying this TCR beta chain. Sequence at one end of the junction differs from germline and may be a read error. Preparation of the TCRbeta library used unique molecular identifiers. MiXCR, applied by TCRdb to the PCR reads, yields one record per CDR3 protein. The sample gives 500,000 or so distinct CDR3 sequences, approximately 29% of which show up once; 2% to 3% is in the top ten. The CDR3 has 14 amino acids. CDR1 and CDR2 from the germline V gene are SGHRS and YFSETQ. This entry is derived from a study of T-cell reconstitution after alpha-beta-depleted transplantation in children.

Sequenced here: PBMCs from the stem cell graft donor, sampled from the stem cell graft. This sequence was found in a human donor who donated a stem cell graft to a child with aplastic anemia. V gene TRBV5-1 combines with J gene TRBJ2-7; 10 bases are a match to TRBD1. CDR3 amino acids: CASSSGTGAYEQYF. CDR3 bases: TGTGCCAGCAGCTCCGGGACAGGGGCCTACGAGCAGTACTTC. Variable domain in full (rest from reference TRBV5-1 and TRBJ2-7): KAGVTQTPRYLIKTRGQQVTLSCSPISGHRSVSWYQQTPGQGLQFLFEYFSETQRNKGNFPGRFSGRQFSNSRSEMNVSTLELGDSALYLCASSSGTGAYEQYFGPGTRLTVT.